One sample yielded the 3 T cell receptor beta chains listed below, sequenced in a study of blood T cell repertoires in COVID-19. Clones were read by immunoSEQ multiplex PCR, and TCRdb kept only the in-frame ones, dropping some. The data hold roughly 200,000 clones, with over 75% observed a single time. Sequences were obtained from peripheral blood. The source of these receptors is a man older than 75 with acute or convalescent COVID-19.

The rearrangement uses TRBV7-2 and TRBJ2-7; possible D gene TRBD2, 8 bases. The V end was cut by 4 bases, the J end by 4 bases, with 14 bases between. The CDR3 spans 14 residues. Germline V CDR1 and CDR2: SGHTA, FQGNSA. This CDR3 reads CASSSGGGIYEQYF. CDR3 in DNA: TGTGCCAGCAGCTCGGGAGGGGGCATTTACGAGCAGTACTTC.

This chain uses TRBV19 with TRBJ2-2; TRBD1 matches at 8 bases. CDR1 is LNHDA and CDR2 is SQIVND in the germline V gene (reference sequence). Germline trimming cut 5 bases from V and 1 base from J; bases unmatched to any gene: 6. The CDR3 is 16 amino acids. The CDR3 is CASSLGDRRNTGELFF. In DNA, the CDR3 is TGTGCCAGTAGTCTAGGGGACAGGAGGAACACCGGGGAGCTGTTTTTT.

The chain is built from TRBV27 and TRBJ2-1, with 9 bases aligning to TRBD2. Germline V lookup: CDR1 MNHEY, CDR2 SMNVEV (reference sequence). The V segment lost 6 bases and the J segment 5 bases; nucleotides outside the gene matches: 5. The CDR3 sequence is 14 residues long. CDR3 DNA: TGTGCCAGCAGAGGGACTAGCTTCCACAATGAGCAGTTCTTC. This sequence encodes CASRGTSFHNEQFF.